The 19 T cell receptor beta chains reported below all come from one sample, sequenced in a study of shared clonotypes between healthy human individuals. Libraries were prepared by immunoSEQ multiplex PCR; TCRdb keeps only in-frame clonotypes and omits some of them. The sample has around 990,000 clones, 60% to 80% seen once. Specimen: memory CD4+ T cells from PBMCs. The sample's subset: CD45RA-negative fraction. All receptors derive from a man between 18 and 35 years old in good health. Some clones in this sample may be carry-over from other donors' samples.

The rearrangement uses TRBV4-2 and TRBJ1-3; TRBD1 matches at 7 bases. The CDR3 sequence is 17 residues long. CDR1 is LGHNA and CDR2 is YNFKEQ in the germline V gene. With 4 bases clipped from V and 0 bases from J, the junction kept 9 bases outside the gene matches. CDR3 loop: CASSLDSNRGSGNTIYF. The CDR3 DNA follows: TGTGCCAGCAGCCTAGACTCAAACAGGGGCTCTGGAAACACCATATATTTT.

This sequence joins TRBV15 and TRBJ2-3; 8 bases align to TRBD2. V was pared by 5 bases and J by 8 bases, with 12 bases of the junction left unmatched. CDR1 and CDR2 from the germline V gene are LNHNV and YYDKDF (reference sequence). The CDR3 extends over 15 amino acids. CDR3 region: CATSERRGLGSTQYF. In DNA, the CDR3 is TGTGCCACCAGCGAACGAAGGGGACTAGGGAGTACGCAGTATTTT.

CDR3 in DNA: TGTGCCAGCAGTGGACAGGGGGCTGGAAACACCATATATTTT. As protein: CASSGQGAGNTIYF. The chain recombines TRBV2 with TRBJ1-3, with TRBD1 identical over 9 bases. Trimming cost V 4 bases and J 2 bases; bases outside gene matches: 0. The CDR3 spans 14 residues. The V gene's germline CDR1 is SNHLY and CDR2 FYNNEI.

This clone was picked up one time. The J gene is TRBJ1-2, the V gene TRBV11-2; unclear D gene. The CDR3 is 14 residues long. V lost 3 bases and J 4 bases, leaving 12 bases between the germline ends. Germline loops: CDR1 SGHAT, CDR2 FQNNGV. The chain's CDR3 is CASSFRRTSYGYTF. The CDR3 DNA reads TGTGCCAGCAGCTTCCGACGGACGAGCTATGGCTACACCTTC.

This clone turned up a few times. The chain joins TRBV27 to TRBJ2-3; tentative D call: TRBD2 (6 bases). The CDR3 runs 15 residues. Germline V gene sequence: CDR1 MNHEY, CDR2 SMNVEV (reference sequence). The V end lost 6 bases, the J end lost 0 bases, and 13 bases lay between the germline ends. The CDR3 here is CASRAIRGSTDTQYF. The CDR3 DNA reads TGTGCCAGCAGGGCCATTCGGGGGAGCACAGATACGCAGTATTTT.

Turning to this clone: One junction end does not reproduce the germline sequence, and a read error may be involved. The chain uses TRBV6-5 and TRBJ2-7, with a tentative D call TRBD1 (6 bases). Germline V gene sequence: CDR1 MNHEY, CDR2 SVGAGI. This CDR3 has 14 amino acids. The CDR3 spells CASSLDRRSSEQYF. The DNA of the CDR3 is TGTGCCAGCAGCCTCGACAGGCGTTCCTCCGAGCAGTACTTC.

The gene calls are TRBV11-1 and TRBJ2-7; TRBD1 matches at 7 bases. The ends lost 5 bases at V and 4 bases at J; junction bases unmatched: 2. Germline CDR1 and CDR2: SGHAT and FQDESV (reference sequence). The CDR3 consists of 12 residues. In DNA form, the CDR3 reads TGTGCCAGCAGCCAGGACAGGTACGAGCAGTACTTC. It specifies CASSQDRYEQYF.

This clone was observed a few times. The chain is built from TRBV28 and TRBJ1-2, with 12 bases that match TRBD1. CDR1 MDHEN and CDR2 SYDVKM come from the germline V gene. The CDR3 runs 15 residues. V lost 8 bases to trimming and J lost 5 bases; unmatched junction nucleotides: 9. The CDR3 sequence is CASRPGTGGAYGYTF. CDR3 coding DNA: TGTGCCAGCCGGCCCGGGACAGGGGGCGCTTATGGCTACACCTTC.

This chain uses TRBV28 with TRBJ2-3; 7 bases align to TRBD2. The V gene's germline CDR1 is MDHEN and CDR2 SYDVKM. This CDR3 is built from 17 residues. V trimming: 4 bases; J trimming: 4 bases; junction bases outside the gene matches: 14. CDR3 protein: CASSWGLGRGDADTQYF. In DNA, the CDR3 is TGTGCCAGCAGTTGGGGTCTTGGGAGGGGTGACGCAGATACGCAGTATTTT.

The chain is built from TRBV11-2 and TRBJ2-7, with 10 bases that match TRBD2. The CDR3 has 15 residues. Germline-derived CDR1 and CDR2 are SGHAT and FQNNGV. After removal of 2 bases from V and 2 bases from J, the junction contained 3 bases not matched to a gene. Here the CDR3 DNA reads TGTGCCAGCAGCTTAATAGCGGGAGGACCCTACGAGCAGTACTTC. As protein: CASSLIAGGPYEQYF.

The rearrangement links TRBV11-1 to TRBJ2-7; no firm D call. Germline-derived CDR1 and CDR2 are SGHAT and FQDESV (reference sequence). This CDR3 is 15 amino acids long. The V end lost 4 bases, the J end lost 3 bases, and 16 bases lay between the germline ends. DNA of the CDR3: TGTGCCAGCAGCTCCTCATACATGGGCAGCTACGAGCAGTACTTC. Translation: CASSSSYMGSYEQYF.

CDR3 sequence (DNA): TGTGCCAGCGCCGGGGCGACAAGCACAGATACGCAGTATTTT. This encodes CASAGATSTDTQYF. V and J are TRBV25-1 and TRBJ2-3; D may be TRBD1 or TRBD2 (5 bases each). The germline V gene has CDR1 MGHDK and CDR2 SYGVNS. V gave up 8 bases and J gave up 0 bases, with 12 bases separating them. The CDR3 has 14 residues.

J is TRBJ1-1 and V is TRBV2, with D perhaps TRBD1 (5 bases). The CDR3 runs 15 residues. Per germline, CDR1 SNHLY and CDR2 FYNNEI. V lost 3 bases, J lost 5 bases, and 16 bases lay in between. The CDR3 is CASSDPGGLGTEAFF. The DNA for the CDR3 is TGTGCCAGCAGTGACCCCGGGGGACTCGGGACTGAAGCTTTCTTT.

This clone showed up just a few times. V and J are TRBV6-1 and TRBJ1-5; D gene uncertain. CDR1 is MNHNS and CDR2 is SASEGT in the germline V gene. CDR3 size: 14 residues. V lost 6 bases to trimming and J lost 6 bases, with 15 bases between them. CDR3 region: CASSSHLQGQPQHF. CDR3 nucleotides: TGTGCCAGCAGCTCCCACTTACAAGGTCAGCCCCAGCATTTT.

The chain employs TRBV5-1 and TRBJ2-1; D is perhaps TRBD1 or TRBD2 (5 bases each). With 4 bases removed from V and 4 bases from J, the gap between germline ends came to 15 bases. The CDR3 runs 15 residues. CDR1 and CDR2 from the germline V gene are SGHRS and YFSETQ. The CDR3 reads CASSRGLGVYNEQFF. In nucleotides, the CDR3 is TGCGCCAGCAGCCGGGGCTTGGGGGTTTACAATGAGCAGTTCTTC. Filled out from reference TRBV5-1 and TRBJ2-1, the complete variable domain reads KAGVTQTPRYLIKTRGQQVTLSCSPISGHRSVSWYQQTPGQGLQFLFEYFSETQRNKGNFPGRFSGRQFSNSRSEMNVSTLELGDSALYLCASSRGLGVYNEQFFGPGTRLTVL.

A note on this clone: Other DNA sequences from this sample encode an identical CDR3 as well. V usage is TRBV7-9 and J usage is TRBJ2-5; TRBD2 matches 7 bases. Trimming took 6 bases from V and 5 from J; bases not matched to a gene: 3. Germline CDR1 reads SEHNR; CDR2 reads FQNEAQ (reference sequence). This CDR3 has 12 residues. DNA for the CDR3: TGTGCCAGCAGTTTCGGGGGGGAGACCCAGTACTTC. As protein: CASSFGGETQYF.

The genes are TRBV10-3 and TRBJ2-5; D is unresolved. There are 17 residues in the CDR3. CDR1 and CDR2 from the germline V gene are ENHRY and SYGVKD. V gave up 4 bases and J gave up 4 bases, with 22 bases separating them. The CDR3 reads CAISGSSYKLPRETQYF. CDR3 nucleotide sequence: TGTGCCATCAGTGGGTCCAGTTACAAACTACCTCGAGAGACCCAGTACTTC.

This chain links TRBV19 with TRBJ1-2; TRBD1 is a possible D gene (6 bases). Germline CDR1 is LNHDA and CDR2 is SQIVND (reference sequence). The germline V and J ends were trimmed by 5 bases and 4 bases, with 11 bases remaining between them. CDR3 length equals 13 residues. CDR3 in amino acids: CASSLRGSYGYTF. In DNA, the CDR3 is TGTGCCAGTAGTCTCAGGGGCAGCTATGGCTACACCTTC.

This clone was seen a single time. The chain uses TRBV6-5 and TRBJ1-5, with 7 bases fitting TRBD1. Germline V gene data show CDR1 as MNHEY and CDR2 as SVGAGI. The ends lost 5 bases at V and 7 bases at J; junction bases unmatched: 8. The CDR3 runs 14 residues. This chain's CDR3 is CASSGTGVGQPQHF. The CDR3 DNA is TGTGCCAGCAGTGGAACAGGGGTAGGGCAGCCCCAGCATTTT.